Listed below are T cell receptor beta chains from one sample, sequenced in a study of CD8 T cells in Susac syndrome. MiXCR, applied by TCRdb to the immunoSEQ multiplex PCR reads, yields one record per CDR3 protein. The repertoire has around 300,000 distinct CDR3 sequences, roughly 94% of them found once; the top ten carry about 0.07%. Sequencing was done on a sample of CD4+ T cells from PBMCs. Receptors originate from a human donor with multiple sclerosis. Both conserved end residues are part of each CDR3. D genes are given only for firm matches. The size of a clone is reported for some rows only, either as once, few or many, or as a class for expanded clones.

len,abundance,v_gene,j_gene,d_gene,CDR3nt,CDR3aa
15,NA,TRBV7-2,TRBJ2-3,TRBD2,TGTGCCAGCAGCTTAGTTAGCGGGGGGGCAGATACGCAGTATTTT,CASSLVSGGADTQYF
15,NA,TRBV12-3/TRBV12-4,TRBJ2-7,NA,TGTGCCAGCAGCCAAGGGGCGGCGGGGATCTACGAGCAGTACTTC,CASSQGAAGIYEQYF
16,NA,TRBV5-1,TRBJ2-2,TRBD2,TGCGCCAGCAGCTCCGGGACTAGCCGTAACACCGGGGAGCTGTTTTTT,CASSSGTSRNTGELFF
14,NA,TRBV14,TRBJ2-3,TRBD2,TGTGCCAGCAGCCAAGGACTAGCGCTAGATACGCAGTATTTT,CASSQGLALDTQYF
13,NA,TRBV2,TRBJ1-1,NA,TGTGCCAGCAGTAGAGACAGCACCTTGCAAGCTTTCTTT,CASSRDSTLQAFF
19,once,TRBV6-5,TRBJ2-6,NA,TGTGCCAGCAGTTATTACGGGAGTCCTATCTCCTCTGGGGCCAACGTCCTGACTTTC,CASSYYGSPISSGANVLTF
17,NA,TRBV5-4,TRBJ2-2,NA,TGTGCCAGCAGCAAGAATATTAGGACGGGTTCAGACGGGGAGCTGTTTTTT,CASSKNIRTGSDGELFF
13,NA,TRBV10-3,TRBJ1-4,NA,TGTGCCATCGGGACAACGAATAATGAAAAACTGTTTTTT,CAIGTTNNEKLFF
15,NA,TRBV5-4,TRBJ2-3,NA,TGTGCCAGCAGCTTGGGAGGGACTGGCACAGATACGCAGTATTTT,CASSLGGTGTDTQYF
15,once,TRBV7-2,TRBJ2-5,TRBD2,TGTGCCAGCACTCGGAGTAGCGGGAGGGGAGAGACCCAGTACTTC,CASTRSSGRGETQYF
13,NA,TRBV12-3/TRBV12-4,TRBJ2-1,TRBD2,TGTGCCAGCAGTTCACTAGCGGGAGGTGAGCAGTTCTTC,CASSSLAGGEQFF
18,NA,TRBV14,TRBJ2-1,TRBD2,TGTGCCAGCAGCCAGGAGGGTTATCCCGGGACTAGCGTCAATGAGCAGTTCTTC,CASSQEGYPGTSVNEQFF
16,NA,TRBV7-8,TRBJ1-3,NA,TGTGCCAGCAGCCACGCACAAGGGGCGCGCGGAAACACCATATATTTT,CASSHAQGARGNTIYF
16,NA,TRBV7-9,TRBJ2-5,NA,TGTGCCAGCAGCTCGGATTACAGAATCTCCCAAGAGACCCAGTACTTC,CASSSDYRISQETQYF
16,NA,TRBV19,TRBJ2-3,TRBD2,TGTGCCAGTAGTATCCGGACTAGCGGACGCACAGATACGCAGTATTTT,CASSIRTSGRTDTQYF
16,NA,TRBV29-1,TRBJ2-5,TRBD2,TGCAGCGTTGCGGGGGGGCTAGCGGGTCGACAAGAGACCCAGTACTTC,CSVAGGLAGRQETQYF
13,NA,TRBV2,TRBJ2-2,NA,TGTGCCAGCAGCTTACAGGGCTCCGGGGAGCTGTTTTTT,CASSLQGSGELFF
14,NA,TRBV5-1,TRBJ2-5,TRBD2,TGCGCCAGCAGCCCCGGGACTAGCGGAGAGACCCAGTACTTC,CASSPGTSGETQYF
17,NA,TRBV19,TRBJ2-3,NA,TGTGCCAGTAGTATATGGAGTAGACAATTAAGCACAGATACGCAGTATTTT,CASSIWSRQLSTDTQYF
15,NA,TRBV6-6,TRBJ1-3,NA,TGTGCCAGCAGCCAGGGACTGAACTCTGGAAACACCATATATTTT,CASSQGLNSGNTIYF
14,NA,TRBV6-2/TRBV6-3,TRBJ2-3,NA,TGTGCCAGCAGAGAAAGTTCGGGGGCAGATACGCAGTATTTT,CASRESSGADTQYF
13,NA,TRBV29-1,TRBJ2-4,TRBD2,TGCAGCGTCATAGCGGGAGGAGGGGACATTCAGTACTTC,CSVIAGGGDIQYF
14,NA,TRBV7-9,TRBJ2-1,NA,TGTGCCAGCAGCCTAAGACAAGACTACAATGAGCAGTTCTTC,CASSLRQDYNEQFF
17,NA,TRBV9,TRBJ2-2,NA,TGTGCCAGCAGCGTAGCCGCTAGCTCCGCGAACACCGGGGAGCTGTTTTTT,CASSVAASSANTGELFF
14,NA,TRBV20-1,TRBJ1-5,NA,TGCAGTGCCCAAACGAGGGGCAGCCATCAGCCCCAGCATTTT,CSAQTRGSHQPQHF
14,NA,TRBV29-1,TRBJ2-3,TRBD2,TGCAGCGTCCGAGGACTAGCGGTCACAGATACGCAGTATTTT,CSVRGLAVTDTQYF
15,NA,TRBV7-6,TRBJ2-5,NA,TGTGCCAGCAGCTTAGACGGGCGGACAATGGGGACCCAGTACTTC,CASSLDGRTMGTQYF
15,NA,TRBV14,TRBJ2-2,NA,TGTGCCAGCAGCTTCCAGGCGAGGGAGTACGGGGAGCTGTTTTTT,CASSFQAREYGELFF
18,once,TRBV9,TRBJ2-1,TRBD2,TGTGCCAGCAGCGTAGCTACGGCTAGCGGCGTCCGGGTCAATGAGCAGTTCTTC,CASSVATASGVRVNEQFF
15,NA,TRBV11-2,TRBJ1-1,NA,TGTGCCAGCAGCTTAGTGGCCAGGTCGAACACTGAAGCTTTCTTT,CASSLVARSNTEAFF
16,NA,TRBV28,TRBJ1-1,TRBD1,TGTGCCAGCAGCCGTCCCGGGACAGGGCTGAACACTGAAGCTTTCTTT,CASSRPGTGLNTEAFF
15,NA,TRBV5-1,TRBJ2-2,TRBD1,TGCGCCAGCAGCGTGACAGGGGATAAAACCGGGGAGCTGTTTTTT,CASSVTGDKTGELFF
15,NA,TRBV20-1,TRBJ2-5,TRBD2,TGCAGTGGTGTGGGACTAGCGGGAGATGGAGAGACCCAGTACTTC,CSGVGLAGDGETQYF
13,NA,TRBV20-1,TRBJ1-2,TRBD1,TGCAGTGCTGGGGACAGGGGAGGCTATGGCTACACCTTC,CSAGDRGGYGYTF
18,NA,TRBV12-3/TRBV12-4,TRBJ1-5,TRBD1,TGTGCCAGCAGTCCCGGAAGGTATGGGACAGGAGCCTTTCAGCCCCAGCATTTT,CASSPGRYGTGAFQPQHF
16,NA,TRBV7-8,TRBJ1-2,NA,TGTGCCAGCAGCCGGGGGGCCAGGGGATCCATCTATGGCTACACCTTC,CASSRGARGSIYGYTF
16,NA,TRBV12-3/TRBV12-4,TRBJ1-5,NA,TGTGCCAGCAGTTTGGGTTTGGGTTTCAGCAATCAGCCCCAGCATTTT,CASSLGLGFSNQPQHF
14,NA,TRBV5-5,TRBJ1-4,NA,TGTGCCAGCAGTCTCGGACAGAGAAATGAAAAACTGTTTTTT,CASSLGQRNEKLFF
11,few,TRBV29-1,TRBJ1-2,NA,TGCAGCGTTGGGGGACTCTATGGCTACACCTTC,CSVGGLYGYTF
17,NA,TRBV3-1,TRBJ2-7,NA,TGTGCCAGCAGCCGTATGGCGGGGGCCCAGGTCTCCTACGAGCAGTACTTC,CASSRMAGAQVSYEQYF
16,NA,TRBV4-2,TRBJ2-7,NA,TGTGCCAGCAGCCAAGGCCGGGAGAGGGGTTCCTACGAGCAGTACTTC,CASSQGRERGSYEQYF
14,NA,TRBV20-1,TRBJ2-1,NA,TGCAGTCGGCGGGGAGCGGGCTCCTACAATGAGCAGTTCTTC,CSRRGAGSYNEQFF
14,NA,TRBV6-5,TRBJ2-3,NA,TGTGCCAGCAGTCGGGGACACGGCTTCGATACGCAGTATTTT,CASSRGHGFDTQYF
15,NA,TRBV28,TRBJ2-6,NA,TGTGCCAGCGCCCGAGATAGGTATGGGGCCAACGTCCTGACTTTC,CASARDRYGANVLTF
15,NA,TRBV5-1,TRBJ2-1,NA,TGCGCCAGCAGCTGGGATAGCGGAGTAGACAATGAGCAGTTCTTC,CASSWDSGVDNEQFF
15,NA,TRBV18,TRBJ1-1,NA,TGTGCCAGCTCACTTACTGGGGGGTCGGACACTGAAGCTTTCTTT,CASSLTGGSDTEAFF
15,NA,TRBV11-2,TRBJ2-7,TRBD2,TGTGCCAGCAGCTTAGGGACTAGCGGATCCTACGAGCAGTACTTC,CASSLGTSGSYEQYF
14,NA,TRBV7-2,TRBJ1-2,NA,TGTGCCAGCAGATTACAGGGAGGTGGCTATGGCTACACCTTC,CASRLQGGGYGYTF
14,NA,TRBV29-1,TRBJ1-1,NA,TGCAGCGTTGATGTGGTAGGTCAGAACACTGAAGCTTTCTTT,CSVDVVGQNTEAFF
15,NA,TRBV19,TRBJ2-3,NA,TGTGCCAGTAGTCAGGACGTACGAATCACAGATACGCAGTATTTT,CASSQDVRITDTQYF
13,NA,TRBV11-2,TRBJ1-4,NA,TGTGCCAGCAGCTTATTGGCTAATGAAAAACTGTTTTTT,CASSLLANEKLFF
14,NA,TRBV30,TRBJ1-5,NA,TGTGCCTGGAGTGCGGGACTCCATAATCAGCCCCAGCATTTT,CAWSAGLHNQPQHF
15,NA,TRBV4-2,TRBJ2-1,NA,TGTGCCAGCAGCCCCCGGGACTCCCCTTACAATGAGCAGTTCTTC,CASSPRDSPYNEQFF
13,NA,TRBV12-3/TRBV12-4,TRBJ1-1,NA,TGTGCCAGCAGTTTACTTCAGTACACTGAAGCTTTCTTT,CASSLLQYTEAFF
11,NA,TRBV6-5,TRBJ2-7,NA,TGTGCCAGCGGTAGGGGCTACGAGCAGTACTTC,CASGRGYEQYF
16,once,TRBV7-2,TRBJ2-2,TRBD2,TGTGCCAGCAGCTTAGGCGGGGGGTCGAACACCGGGGAGCTGTTTTTT,CASSLGGGSNTGELFF
14,NA,TRBV6-5,TRBJ2-3,NA,TGTGCCAGCAGTTACTCCCAGGTAGCAGATACGCAGTATTTT,CASSYSQVADTQYF
14,NA,TRBV5-6,TRBJ2-4,NA,TGTGCCAGCAGCTTTGAGCCAGGTATCGGCATTCAGTACTTC,CASSFEPGIGIQYF
14,NA,TRBV12-3/TRBV12-4,TRBJ1-1,TRBD1,TGTGCCAGCAGTTTTGCAGGGGGGAACACTGAAGCTTTCTTT,CASSFAGGNTEAFF
15,NA,TRBV5-1,TRBJ1-2,NA,TGCGCCAGCAGCTCGGCACTCGGAGAACCCTATGGCTACACCTTC,CASSSALGEPYGYTF